This T cell receptor (beta chain) stems from a study of T cells after posttransplantation cyclophosphamide. Study results and caveats: Blood and skin or GI T cell repertoires showed limited TRB overlap. After PTCy, TRB diversity resembled that of CNI/methotrexate controls. Later post-transplant blood repertoires were often dominated by donor CD8+ memory clones.

This clone appeared a few times. As yet, its antigen is unknown. The CDR3 extends over 17 amino acids. Germline V gives CDR1 SEHNR, CDR2 FQNEAQ (reference sequence). Trimming removed 2 bases from V and 1 base from J, with 17 bases in between. Clones were read by immunoSEQ multiplex PCR, and TCRdb kept only the in-frame ones, dropping some. The specimen has under 15,000 clones, none found just once. Cyclophosphamide on days +3 and +4 followed busulfan-fludarabine conditioning and a marrow graft. This sequence joins TRBV7-9 and TRBJ2-5; D is unclear. The sequence came from a female patient aged 40-50 years who received an allogeneic stem cell transplant from a related donor, was CMV-positive, and had acute GVHD only. Part of the T cell pool may stem from the graft donor. Sequencing used PBMCs, obtained after allogeneic stem cell transplant with posttransplant cyclophosphamide. For the CDR3, the DNA is TGTGCCAGCAGCTTAAATTTACTCGCGGCCAGCCAAGAGACCCAGTACTTC. Encoded protein: CASSLNLLAASQETQYF. Looking up the rest from reference TRBV7-9 and TRBJ2-5 gives the full variable domain: DTGVSQNPRHKITKRGQNVTFRCDPISEHNRLYWYRQTLGQGPEFLTYFQNEAQLEKSRLLSDRFSAERPKGSFSTLEIQRTEQGDSAMYLCASSLNLLAASQETQYFGPGTRLLVL.